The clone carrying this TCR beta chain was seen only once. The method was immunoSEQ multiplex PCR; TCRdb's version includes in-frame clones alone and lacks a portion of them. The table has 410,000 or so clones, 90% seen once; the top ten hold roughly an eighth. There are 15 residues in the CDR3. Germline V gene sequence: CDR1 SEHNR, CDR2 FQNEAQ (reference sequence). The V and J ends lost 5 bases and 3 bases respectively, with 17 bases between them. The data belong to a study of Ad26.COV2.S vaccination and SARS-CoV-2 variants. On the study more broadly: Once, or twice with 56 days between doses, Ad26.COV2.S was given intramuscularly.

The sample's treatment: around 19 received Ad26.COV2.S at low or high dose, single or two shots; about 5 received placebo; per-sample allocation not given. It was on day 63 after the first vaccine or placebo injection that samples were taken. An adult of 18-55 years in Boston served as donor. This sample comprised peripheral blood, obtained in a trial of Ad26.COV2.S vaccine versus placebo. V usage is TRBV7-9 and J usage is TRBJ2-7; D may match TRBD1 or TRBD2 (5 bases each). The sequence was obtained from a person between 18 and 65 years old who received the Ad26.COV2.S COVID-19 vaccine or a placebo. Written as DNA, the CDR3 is TGTGCCAGCAGCCCAGGGCGTGGGCGGGTCTACGAGCAGTACTTC. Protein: CASSPGRGRVYEQYF. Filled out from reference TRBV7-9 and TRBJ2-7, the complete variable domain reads DTGVSQNPRHKITKRGQNVTFRCDPISEHNRLYWYRQTLGQGPEFLTYFQNEAQLEKSRLLSDRFSAERPKGSFSTLEIQRTEQGDSAMYLCASSPGRGRVYEQYFGPGTRLTVT.